These T cell receptor beta chains were read from a single sample in a study of T cells in Graves' hyperthyroidism and ophthalmopathy. TCRdb recomputed calls from the multiplex PCR reads with MiXCR, one row per CDR3 protein. The data contain about 410,000 distinct CDR3 sequences, about 14% of them singletons. The sample was blood. These receptors were obtained from a woman in her twenties or thirties with Graves' ophthalmopathy. Each CDR3 is given with its conserved first and last residue. Each record gives: V gene, D gene, clone size, J gene, CDR3 protein, CDR3 DNA. A D gene is named only where the DNA matches it firmly. Size is stated for part of the rows, as once, few or many counts, or as a class when the clone is expanded.

v_gene: TRBV3-1
d_gene: .
abundance: many
j_gene: TRBJ1-1
CDR3aa: CASSQRGRGAQAEAFF
CDR3nt: TGTGCCAGCAGCCAAAGAGGGCGGGGGGCGCAAGCTGAAGCTTTCTTT

v_gene: TRBV18
d_gene: TRBD1
abundance: many
j_gene: TRBJ2-2
CDR3aa: CASSPEGQGIVGELFF
CDR3nt: TGTGCCAGCTCACCTGAGGGACAGGGGATCGTCGGGGAGCTGTTTTTT

v_gene: TRBV12-3/TRBV12-4
d_gene: .
abundance: .
j_gene: TRBJ1-6
CDR3aa: CASRTVGNSPLHF
CDR3nt: TGTGCCAGCAGGACAGTTGGGAATTCACCCCTCCACTTT

v_gene: TRBV7-2
d_gene: TRBD2
abundance: many
j_gene: TRBJ2-7
CDR3aa: CASSQGGGGAYEQYF
CDR3nt: TGTGCCAGCAGCCAAGGGGGCGGGGGGGCCTACGAGCAGTACTTC

v_gene: TRBV28
d_gene: .
abundance: many
j_gene: TRBJ2-7
CDR3aa: CASSPPRGHYEQYF
CDR3nt: TGTGCCAGCAGTCCGCCGAGGGGACATTACGAGCAGTACTTC

v_gene: TRBV12-3/TRBV12-4
d_gene: .
abundance: many
j_gene: TRBJ2-7
CDR3aa: CASRDRPKNEQYF
CDR3nt: TGTGCCAGCAGAGACAGACCTAAAAACGAGCAGTACTTC

v_gene: TRBV5-6
d_gene: .
abundance: many
j_gene: TRBJ2-5
CDR3aa: CASSFGTAIGETQYF
CDR3nt: TGTGCCAGCAGCTTCGGGACGGCAATAGGGGAGACCCAGTACTTC

v_gene: TRBV28
d_gene: .
abundance: many
j_gene: TRBJ1-1
CDR3aa: CASTKQRASFF
CDR3nt: TGTGCCAGCACCAAACAGAGGGCGTCTTTCTTT

v_gene: TRBV4-1
d_gene: .
abundance: few
j_gene: TRBJ1-5
CDR3aa: CASSQEAGRTNQPQHF
CDR3nt: TGCGCCAGCAGCCAAGAGGCCGGGAGGACTAATCAGCCCCAGCATTTT

v_gene: TRBV30
d_gene: .
abundance: many
j_gene: TRBJ1-5
CDR3aa: CAWSPTANQPQHF
CDR3nt: TGTGCCTGGAGTCCCACAGCGAATCAGCCCCAGCATTTT

v_gene: TRBV29-1
d_gene: TRBD1
abundance: .
j_gene: TRBJ1-2
CDR3aa: CSALGEPIQGDYGYTF
CDR3nt: TGCAGCGCCCTGGGGGAACCAATCCAGGGGGATTATGGCTACACCTTC

v_gene: TRBV7-8
d_gene: .
abundance: many
j_gene: TRBJ2-3
CDR3aa: CASSLEGGRRITDTQYF
CDR3nt: TGTGCCAGCAGCTTAGAGGGCGGACGTAGAATCACAGATACGCAGTATTTT

v_gene: TRBV20-1
d_gene: .
abundance: .
j_gene: TRBJ1-1
CDR3aa: CSACEAGNTEAFF
CDR3nt: TGCAGTGCTTGCGAGGCGGGGAACACTGAAGCTTTCTTT

v_gene: TRBV2
d_gene: .
abundance: many
j_gene: TRBJ2-3
CDR3aa: CATTGFDTQYF
CDR3nt: TGTGCCACCACAGGGTTTGATACGCAGTATTTT

v_gene: TRBV12-3/TRBV12-4
d_gene: .
abundance: many
j_gene: TRBJ1-1
CDR3aa: CASSLRVGTETEAFF
CDR3nt: TGTGCCAGCAGTTTACGTGTCGGCACAGAGACTGAAGCTTTCTTT

v_gene: TRBV20-1
d_gene: TRBD1
abundance: .
j_gene: TRBJ1-5
CDR3aa: CSAGTAGGVDMSNQPQHF
CDR3nt: TGCAGTGCAGGGACCGCAGGGGGCGTCGATATGAGCAATCAGCCCCAGCATTTT

v_gene: TRBV12-3/TRBV12-4
d_gene: .
abundance: many
j_gene: TRBJ2-5
CDR3aa: CASSSPSDQETQYF
CDR3nt: TGTGCCAGCAGTTCTCCCTCGGACCAAGAGACCCAGTACTTC

v_gene: TRBV6-2/TRBV6-3
d_gene: TRBD1
abundance: few
j_gene: TRBJ1-5
CDR3aa: CASSYGQGAWNQPQHF
CDR3nt: TGTGCCAGCAGTTATGGACAGGGGGCTTGGAATCAGCCCCAGCATTTT

v_gene: TRBV28
d_gene: .
abundance: .
j_gene: TRBJ1-1
CDR3aa: CASSFSRRSTEAFF
CDR3nt: TGTGCCAGCAGTTTTTCGAGACGCAGCACTGAAGCTTTCTTT

v_gene: TRBV13
d_gene: .
abundance: many
j_gene: TRBJ2-5
CDR3aa: CASSFSSSGDRETQYF
CDR3nt: TGTGCCAGCAGCTTCTCCTCATCAGGGGATCGGGAGACCCAGTACTTC